A single sample gave rise to the 24 T cell receptor beta chains below, sequenced in a study of blood T cell repertoires in COVID-19. Here immunoSEQ multiplex PCR was the method, and the copy in TCRdb shows in-frame clones only, minus some. The sample yields about 50,000 clones, 81% seen once. The source material was peripheral blood. The receptor source for this set is a woman older than 75 with COVID-19, enrolled during active disease.

This chain joins TRBV24-1 and TRBJ2-7, with 9 bases that match TRBD1. Germline V gene sequence: CDR1 KGHDR, CDR2 SFDVKD. V gave up 7 bases and J gave up 6 bases; unmatched junction bases: 12. The CDR3 contains 15 residues. The CDR3 DNA reads TGTGCCACCAGCCCGAGAGTGGGACAGGGTGGCGAGCAGTACTTC. This sequence encodes CATSPRVGQGGEQYF.

The genes are TRBV28 and TRBJ2-1; TRBD2 agrees at 7 bases. V was pared by 6 bases and J by 8 bases, with 13 bases of the junction left unmatched. Germline V gives CDR1 MDHEN, CDR2 SYDVKM. There are 15 residues in the CDR3. CDR3 sequence (DNA): TGTGCCAGCAGCCTAGAGGGAGGGCCGAAGGATGAGCAGTTCTTC. Protein sequence: CASSLEGGPKDEQFF.

The rearrangement joins TRBV19 to TRBJ2-1; no reliable D call. The CDR3 runs to 13 residues. The V gene lost 9 bases and the J gene lost 3 bases, with 12 bases spanning the gap. Per germline, CDR1 LNHDA and CDR2 SQIVND (reference sequence). CDR3 region: CASATSGYNEQFF. Here the CDR3 DNA reads TGTGCCAGCGCTACCTCCGGCTACAATGAGCAGTTCTTC.

This clone has only one observation. This chain uses TRBV5-1 with TRBJ2-1; 9 nucleotides match TRBD2. The ends lost 4 bases at V and 9 bases at J; junction bases unmatched: 14. The germline V gene has CDR1 SGHRS and CDR2 YFSETQ. The CDR3 extends over 16 amino acids. The CDR3 bases are TGCGCCAGCAGCCCGGTAAGGGCGGGAGGGCCGGGTGAGCAGTTCTTC. It specifies CASSPVRAGGPGEQFF.

The chain is built from TRBV30 and TRBJ2-1, with 13 bases identical to TRBD2. The CDR3 contains 17 residues. V lost 2 bases, J lost 9 bases, and 13 bases stayed unmatched. CDR1 and CDR2 (germline): GTSNPN, SVGIG (reference sequence). CDR3 DNA: TGTGCCTGGAGTAAAGGACTAGCGGGAGCGGCCACGACTGAGCAGTTCTTC. It encodes CAWSKGLAGAATTEQFF.

J is TRBJ2-3 and V is TRBV19, with 7 bases lining up with TRBD2. The CDR3 is 14 amino acids. Germline trimming cut 10 bases from V and 1 base from J; bases unmatched to any gene: 8. Germline values: CDR1 LNHDA, CDR2 SQIVND (reference sequence). The CDR3 coding sequence is TGTGCCACCAAGCGGGATGCAGGCACAGATACGCAGTATTTT. Translating it yields CATKRDAGTDTQYF.

Relative to its sample, this clone is medium-sized. The V call is TRBV19, the J call TRBJ2-7, with D unresolved. Germline loops: CDR1 LNHDA, CDR2 SQIVND (reference sequence). The CDR3 has 13 residues. CDR3 DNA: TGTGCAACCCTAAGTCCCAACTCCTACGAGCAGTACTTC. Its translation is CATLSPNSYEQYF.

CDR3 in DNA: TGTGCCAGCAGCATCACCGGGACAGGGGGCTACAATGAGCAGTTCTTC. It encodes CASSITGTGGYNEQFF. The rearrangement joins TRBV7-3 to TRBJ2-1; 11 nucleotides align to TRBD1. The CDR3 length is 16 residues. CDR1 is SGHTA, CDR2 FQGTGA, per germline. J was trimmed by 3 bases and V by 5 bases; bases with no gene match: 6.

The V call is TRBV6-6, the J call TRBJ1-5, with TRBD1 as a possible D gene (6 bases). The germline CDR1 and CDR2 sequences are MNHNY and SVGAGI (reference sequence). V gave up 6 bases and J gave up 15 bases, with 15 bases separating them. This CDR3 has 11 residues. Written as DNA, the CDR3 is TGTGCCAGCAGCATAGACAGGTCTCCGCATTTT. Protein sequence: CASSIDRSPHF.

The chain carries TRBV24-1 and TRBJ2-7; D might be TRBD1 (6 bases). In germline, CDR1 is KGHDR, CDR2 SFDVKD. CDR3 length: 14 residues. V lost 4 bases, J lost 5 bases, and 14 bases lay in between. CDR3 nucleotides: TGTGCCACCAGTGACCCCGGACAGTTTAACGAGCAGTACTTC. Its protein is CATSDPGQFNEQYF.

The chain employs TRBV9 and TRBJ2-7, with D unresolved. CDR3 length: 14 residues. Germline V lookup: CDR1 SGDLS, CDR2 YYNGEE. V was pared by 4 bases and J by 0 bases, with 11 bases between. CDR3 loop: CASSPLGSSYEQYF. The CDR3 DNA reads as TGTGCCAGCAGCCCCTTGGGCAGCTCCTACGAGCAGTACTTC.

V is TRBV6-4 and J is TRBJ1-1; D unresolved. Deletions cut 4 bases from V and 4 bases from J, with 10 bases between. The CDR3 has 13 residues. Germline V CDR1 and CDR2: MRHNA, SNTAGT. The chain's CDR3 is CASSGGDATEAFF. The CDR3 DNA follows: TGTGCCAGCAGTGGCGGGGATGCCACTGAAGCTTTCTTT.

For the CDR3, the DNA is TGTGCCAGCAGCTTAGTTCTCGGTGGAGGATTCTCCTACGAGCAGTACTTC. This gives the protein CASSLVLGGGFSYEQYF. This chain joins TRBV7-9 and TRBJ2-7; TRBD2 might be the D (5 bases). V was cut by 1 base and J by 0 bases, with 16 bases left in between. Germline V gene data show CDR1 as SEHNR and CDR2 as FQNEAQ (reference sequence). CDR3 length: 17 residues.

The J gene is TRBJ2-2, the V gene TRBV6-5; 9 bases match TRBD1. Per the germline V gene, CDR1 is MNHEY and CDR2 is SVGAGI. Trimming at V came to 6 bases and at J to 4 bases, leaving 6 bases not matched to a gene. CDR3 length: 15 amino acids. In nucleotides, the CDR3 is TGTGCCAGCAGGGCCGGGACAGGGCGCACCGGGGAGCTGTTTTTT. Translation: CASRAGTGRTGELFF.

This chain uses TRBV7-2 with TRBJ2-1, with D perhaps TRBD1 (5 bases). The V and J ends lost 4 bases and 9 bases respectively, with 16 bases between them. Germline V gene lookup returns CDR1 SGHTA and CDR2 FQGNSA. The CDR3 has 14 amino acids. The CDR3 loop is CASSSPPGLGEQFF. In DNA form, the CDR3 reads TGTGCCAGCAGCTCGCCACCAGGGCTCGGTGAGCAGTTCTTC.

The chain combines TRBV27 with TRBJ2-3, with 8 nucleotides matching TRBD2. This CDR3 has 15 residues. Germline values: CDR1 MNHEY, CDR2 SMNVEV (reference sequence). V lost 4 bases, J lost 1 base, and 4 bases stayed unmatched. The CDR3 DNA reads TGTGCCAGCAGTTCGGGAGGGGTCGGCACAGATACGCAGTATTTT. Protein sequence: CASSSGGVGTDTQYF.

The rearrangement uses TRBV6-5 and TRBJ2-1; D might be TRBD1 (6 bases). V was pared by 2 bases and J by 6 bases, with 14 bases between. The CDR3 has 15 residues. CDR1 and CDR2 from the germline V gene are MNHEY and SVGAGI. The CDR3 DNA reads TGTGCCAGCAGTTACGGGGGACACCAGGTCAATGAGCAGTTCTTC. Its protein product is CASSYGGHQVNEQFF.

This chain links TRBV6-1 with TRBJ1-5; unclear D gene. CDR3 size: 15 residues. Looked up from germline, CDR1 is MNHNS and CDR2 is SASEGT. Trimming stripped 2 bases from V and 2 bases from J, with 10 bases between. The CDR3 spells CASSEFRGGNQPQHF. The CDR3 bases are TGTGCCAGCAGTGAATTCCGGGGTGGCAATCAGCCCCAGCATTTT.

Only a few counts were recorded for this clone. The V and J genes are TRBV5-1 and TRBJ2-1, with D tentatively TRBD2 (6 bases). Trimming left V 0 bases short and J 6 bases short, with 13 bases between. This CDR3 has 15 residues. Germline V gives CDR1 SGHRS, CDR2 YFSETQ. The CDR3 nucleotides are TGCGCCAGCAGCTTGGAGGCGGGAACGGTCAATGAGCAGTTCTTC. This encodes CASSLEAGTVNEQFF.

V and J are TRBV19 and TRBJ1-1; D might be TRBD1 (5 bases). Germline CDR1 reads LNHDA; CDR2 reads SQIVND (reference sequence). Trimming removed 6 bases from V and 2 bases from J, with 10 bases in between. The CDR3 spans 13 residues. CDR3 region: CASRIQGNTEAFF. DNA of the CDR3: TGTGCCAGTAGGATTCAGGGTAACACTGAAGCTTTCTTT.

The chain uses TRBV11-2 and TRBJ2-1, with D unclear. V was trimmed by 0 bases and J by 4 bases, leaving 7 bases between them. Germline V lookup: CDR1 SGHAT, CDR2 FQNNGV. CDR3 length: 14 residues. CDR3 DNA sequence: TGTGCCAGCAGCTTAGATAGTGGTTACAATGAGCAGTTCTTC. Protein: CASSLDSGYNEQFF.

V usage is TRBV7-9 and J usage is TRBJ2-5; TRBD1 might be the D (5 bases). The germline V and J ends were trimmed by 5 bases and 7 bases, with 14 bases remaining between them. The CDR3 runs to 13 residues. Germline V gene sequence: CDR1 SEHNR, CDR2 FQNEAQ (reference sequence). The CDR3 nucleotides are TGTGCCAGCAGCAAGACAGAGCTCGGGACCCAGTACTTC. This gives the protein CASSKTELGTQYF.

The V gene is TRBV11-2, the J gene TRBJ2-1, with 15 bases aligning to TRBD2. Germline assignment: CDR1 SGHAT and CDR2 FQNNGV. J lost 9 bases, V lost 4 bases, and 7 bases had no gene match. CDR3 length: 16 amino acids. The DNA for the CDR3 is TGTGCCAGCAGCTACGGACTAGCGGGAGGGCGGGGTGAGCAGTTCTTC. This gives the protein CASSYGLAGGRGEQFF.

The gene calls are TRBV6-7 and TRBJ2-1; possible D gene TRBD1, 6 bases. TRBV6-7 is an open reading frame whose function is uncertain. CDR3 length equals 17 residues. Between the trimmed V and J ends, which lost 2 bases and 0 bases, there was a span of 14 bases. CDR3 protein: CASSYTWWTVSYNEQFF. The CDR3 region has the DNA TGTGCCAGCAGTTACACATGGTGGACAGTCTCCTACAATGAGCAGTTCTTC.